The rows below give T cell receptor beta chains drawn from one sample of a study of T cells generated in artificial thymic organoids. TCRdb re-analysed the 5' RACE reads in MiXCR, keeping a single row per CDR3 protein. Of over 5,000 distinct CDR3 sequences listed, less than 30% are singletons. No antigen has been identified for these receptors. The specimen was naive CD8+ T cells grown in artificial thymic organoids from cord blood stem and progenitor cells. The receptors derive from a human donor who gave cord blood stem cells for thymic organoid culture, a cardiac surgery patient who gave postnatal thymus, or a blood donor (not recorded which). The CDR3 runs from the conserved cysteine through the conserved F or W. The D gene is left open where the match is weak. Size is stated for part of the rows, as once, few or many counts, or as a class when the clone is expanded.

J gene,clone size,V gene,D gene,CDR3 protein,CDR3 DNA
TRBJ2-3,medium-sized,TRBV19,TRBD1,CASRRQGSTDTQYF,TGTGCCAGTAGGCGACAGGGGAGCACAGATACGCAGTATTTT
TRBJ2-7,few,TRBV6-5,TRBD1,CASSRTGGLYEQYF,TGTGCCAGCAGCCGGACAGGGGGGCTCTACGAGCAGTACTTC
TRBJ1-3,-,TRBV5-1,-,CASSSCGGKGNTIYF,TGCGCCAGCAGCTCCTGTGGCGGGAAAGGAAACACCATATATTTT
TRBJ2-7,few,TRBV3-1,-,CASSQEPRRSSYEQYF,TGTGCCAGCAGCCAAGAGCCCCGTAGGAGCTCCTACGAGCAGTACTTC
TRBJ1-4,once,TRBV4-2,-,CASSISPGGHFHEKLFF,TGTGCCAGCAGCATAAGTCCCGGGGGACACTTTCATGAAAAACTGTTTTTT
TRBJ1-2,-,TRBV6-5,-,CASRPGQPLNYGYTF,TGTGCCAGCAGACCCGGACAGCCCCTTAATTATGGCTACACCTTC
TRBJ2-5,few,TRBV4-3,TRBD2,CASSQDRTSGRRKTQYF,TGCGCCAGCAGCCAAGATCGGACTAGCGGGAGGAGGAAGACCCAGTACTTC
TRBJ2-7,medium-sized,TRBV7-2,-,CASSPGGLLSYEQYF,TGTGCCAGCAGCCCAGGAGGACTCCTCTCCTACGAGCAGTACTTC
TRBJ1-2,-,TRBV28,-,CASSLSGEDSYGYTF,TGTGCCAGCAGTTTATCAGGGGAGGATAGCTATGGCTACACCTTC
TRBJ2-1,medium-sized,TRBV20-1,-,CSARDWKGHDRSYNEQFF,TGCAGTGCTAGAGATTGGAAGGGTCACGATCGATCCTACAATGAGCAGTTCTTC
TRBJ1-2,-,TRBV7-2,-,CASSEYRTNYGYTF,TGTGCCAGCAGCGAATACAGGACTAACTATGGCTACACCTTC
TRBJ2-3,-,TRBV7-9,-,CASSLTDTQYF,TGTGCCAGCAGCCTCACAGATACGCAGTATTTT
TRBJ2-7,many,TRBV28,-,CASSPPCGREQYF,TGTGCCAGCAGTCCCCCGTGCGGGCGCGAGCAGTACTTC
TRBJ2-7,medium-sized,TRBV7-9,-,CASSVEQSYEQYF,TGTGCCAGCAGCGTGGAGCAGTCCTACGAGCAGTACTTC
TRBJ1-2,-,TRBV5-1,-,CASSWNWAVDGYTF,TGCGCCAGCAGCTGGAACTGGGCTGTAGATGGCTACACCTTC
TRBJ1-2,medium-sized,TRBV6-5,-,CASSYNRSPNYGYTF,TGTGCCAGCAGTTATAACAGGAGTCCTAACTATGGCTACACCTTC
TRBJ1-5,medium-sized,TRBV27,-,CASSLSASVLPYSNQPQHF,TGTGCCAGCAGTTTATCGGCCAGCGTACTACCTTATAGCAATCAGCCCCAGCATTTT
TRBJ2-7,medium-sized,TRBV25-1,-,CASSETSSYEQYF,TGTGCCAGCAGTGAGACATCCTCCTACGAGCAGTACTTC
TRBJ2-7,medium-sized,TRBV7-4,-,CASRWDFNEQYF,TGTGCCAGCAGGTGGGACTTCAACGAGCAGTACTTC
TRBJ2-7,medium-sized,TRBV7-9,TRBD1,CASSLAGGTGRVYEQYF,TGTGCCAGCAGCTTAGCAGGGGGGACAGGGAGAGTCTACGAGCAGTACTTC
TRBJ2-1,many,TRBV6-6,-,CASSWDFSYNEQFF,TGTGCCAGCAGTTGGGACTTCTCCTACAATGAGCAGTTCTTC
TRBJ2-7,medium-sized,TRBV4-3,TRBD1,CASSPRLCRGRHEQYF,TGCGCCAGCAGCCCTCGGTTATGCAGGGGGCGGCACGAGCAGTACTTC
TRBJ2-1,-,TRBV24-1,TRBD2,CATSARGEDTQFF,TGTGCCACCAGTGCACGGGGGGAAGATACGCAGTTCTTC
TRBJ1-2,medium-sized,TRBV18,TRBD1,CASSPPGTAYGYTF,TGTGCCAGCTCACCCCCCGGGACAGCCTATGGCTACACCTTC
TRBJ2-3,many,TRBV7-9,-,CASSLSYRVHMGTQYF,TGTGCCAGCAGCCTGTCATACAGGGTCCATATGGGTACGCAGTATTTT
TRBJ2-5,medium-sized,TRBV4-2,TRBD2,CASSRRLAGRRETQYF,TGTGCCAGCAGCCGACGACTAGCGGGGCGGCGGGAGACCCAGTACTTC
TRBJ1-4,-,TRBV7-9,TRBD1,CASSRRPGTGRVDEKLFF,TGTGCCAGCAGCCGACGTCCCGGGACAGGGAGGGTAGATGAAAAACTGTTTTTT
TRBJ2-7,medium-sized,TRBV9,-,CASSVGYRNYEQYF,TGTGCCAGCAGCGTAGGGTACAGAAACTACGAGCAGTACTTC
TRBJ2-3,-,TRBV27,-,CASSLNWRGTDTQYF,TGTGCCAGCAGTTTAAATTGGCGGGGCACAGATACGCAGTATTTT
TRBJ2-1,-,TRBV4-3,TRBD1,CASSQGYRGRGNEQFF,TGCGCCAGCAGCCAAGGCTACAGGGGGCGCGGAAATGAGCAGTTCTTC
TRBJ2-3,-,TRBV12-5,TRBD2,CARDWTSGGCTDTQYF,TGTGCTAGAGATTGGACTAGCGGGGGATGCACAGATACGCAGTATTTT
TRBJ2-1,many,TRBV4-3,-,CASSHLCQNEQFF,TGCGCCAGCAGCCACCTTTGCCAGAATGAGCAGTTCTTC
TRBJ2-7,medium-sized,TRBV12-3/TRBV12-4,-,CASSPDSSEQYF,TGTGCCAGCAGTCCGGACAGCAGCGAGCAGTACTTC
TRBJ2-7,medium-sized,TRBV12-5,-,CASGLGAGKSYEQYF,TGTGCTAGTGGTTTGGGGGCCGGGAAGTCCTACGAGCAGTACTTC
TRBJ1-1,medium-sized,TRBV27,-,CASSHSGALNTEAFF,TGTGCCAGCAGCCACTCAGGGGCCTTGAACACTGAAGCTTTCTTT
TRBJ2-2,few,TRBV4-3,-,CASSRHRAKSGELFF,TGCGCCAGCAGCCGACACAGGGCAAAAAGCGGGGAGCTGTTTTTT
TRBJ1-6,many,TRBV27,-,CASSLAHLPWSPLHF,TGTGCCAGCAGTTTAGCCCACCTCCCTTGGTCACCCCTCCACTTT
TRBJ2-7,-,TRBV4-1,TRBD1,CASSPWDRGGYEQYF,TGCGCCAGCAGCCCATGGGACAGGGGCGGCTACGAGCAGTACTTC
TRBJ2-2,medium-sized,TRBV4-3,-,CASSQGTNTGELFF,TGCGCCAGCAGCCAAGGCACCAACACCGGGGAGCTGTTTTTT
TRBJ2-7,-,TRBV27,-,CASSTDRFNEQYF,TGTGCCAGCAGTACAGACAGGTTTAACGAGCAGTACTTC
TRBJ2-1,medium-sized,TRBV4-3,TRBD2,CASSPLAGGFGEQFF,TGCGCCAGCAGCCCCCTAGCGGGCGGGTTCGGTGAGCAGTTCTTC
TRBJ2-1,medium-sized,TRBV24-1,TRBD1,CATSDLRDRGHNEQFF,TGTGCCACCAGTGATTTGAGGGACAGGGGGCACAATGAGCAGTTCTTC
TRBJ1-5,-,TRBV24-1,-,CATKGQPQHF,TGTGCCACCAAGGGTCAGCCCCAGCATTTT
TRBJ1-5,medium-sized,TRBV4-3,TRBD1,CASSQYRGLGQPQHF,TGCGCCAGCAGCCAGTACAGGGGGCTTGGACAGCCCCAGCATTTT
TRBJ1-6,medium-sized,TRBV27,-,CASSPFRAYNSPLHF,TGTGCCAGCAGCCCCTTCAGGGCCTATAATTCACCCCTCCACTTT
TRBJ1-1,medium-sized,TRBV10-3,TRBD1,CAIRPGQVNTEAFF,TGTGCCATCAGACCAGGACAGGTCAACACTGAAGCTTTCTTT
TRBJ1-3,medium-sized,TRBV12-3/TRBV12-4,TRBD1,CASSSRDRGPSGNTIYF,TGTGCCAGCAGTTCCCGGGACAGGGGGCCTTCTGGAAACACCATATATTTT
TRBJ2-7,-,TRBV10-3,-,CAGRRGHLYEQYF,TGTGCCGGCCGACGGGGGCACCTCTACGAGCAGTACTTC